The source of this T cell receptor beta chain is a study of T cells after yellow fever vaccination. This clonotype was counted ten times or more. Antigen: not known. Germline V lookup: CDR1 MNHNS, CDR2 SASEGT. Trimming pared 4 bases from V and 3 bases from J, leaving 17 bases between. The CDR3 spans 16 residues. From the 5' RACE reads, TCRdb called clonotypes with MiXCR, one entry per CDR3 protein. The data show roughly 190,000 distinct CDR3 sequences, 9.5% to 12% seen once. Study-wide results and limits: CD4 and CD8 compartments shared a small share of clonotypes.

The TCR originated in a man aged 18 to 35 who received the YFV17D yellow fever vaccine. Sequences were derived from CD8+ T cells sorted from PBMCs, sampled 15 days after the yellow fever booster vaccination. The rearrangement links TRBV6-1 to TRBJ2-3; D ambiguous. The CDR3 DNA sequence: TGTGCCAGCAGTGGAAATCCGGGCCGTGAGACAGATACGCAGTATTTT. It yields the protein CASSGNPGRETDTQYF.